The following is a T cell receptor (beta chain) sequence with its context. The antigen is undetermined. These data come from a study of T-cell memory formation after mild COVID-19. One entry per CDR3 protein, called by TCRdb with MiXCR from the 5' RACE reads. Of hundreds of thousands of distinct CDR3 sequences listed, about a fifth are singletons. CDR3 length: 13 residues. Trimming took 3 bases from V and 2 from J, leaving 8 bases between them. Per germline, CDR1 MGHRA and CDR2 YSYEKL. Study results and caveats: The study found contracting CD4+ clones mainly in CM and EM and contracting CD8+ clones in EMRA. CD4/CD8 balance characterized clones contracting day 15 to 85, and CD4+ skew characterized later expanders.

The rearrangement links TRBV4-1 to TRBJ2-7; D is ambiguous. Sequenced material: PBMCs or a T cell subset sorted from them (not recorded which). This TCR derives from an adult woman who had mild COVID-19 (a few samples of this study predate the infection). Cell type and time point are not known. This chain's CDR3 is CASSHEVPYEQYF. CDR3 sequence (DNA): TGCGCCAGCAGCCATGAAGTCCCCTACGAGCAGTACTTC.